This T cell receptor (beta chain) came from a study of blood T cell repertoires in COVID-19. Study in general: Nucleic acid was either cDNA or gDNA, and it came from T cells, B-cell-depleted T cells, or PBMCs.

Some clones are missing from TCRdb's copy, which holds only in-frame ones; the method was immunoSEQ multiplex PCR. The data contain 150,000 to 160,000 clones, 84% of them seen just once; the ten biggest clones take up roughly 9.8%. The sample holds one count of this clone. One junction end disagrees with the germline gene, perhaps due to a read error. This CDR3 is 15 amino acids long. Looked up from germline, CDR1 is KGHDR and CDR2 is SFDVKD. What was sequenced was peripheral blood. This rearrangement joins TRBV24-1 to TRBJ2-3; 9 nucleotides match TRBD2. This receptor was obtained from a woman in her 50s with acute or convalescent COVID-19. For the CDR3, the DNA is TGTGCCACCGGTGACCTAAGGACTAGCGCAGATACGCAGTATTTT. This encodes CATGDLRTSADTQYF.